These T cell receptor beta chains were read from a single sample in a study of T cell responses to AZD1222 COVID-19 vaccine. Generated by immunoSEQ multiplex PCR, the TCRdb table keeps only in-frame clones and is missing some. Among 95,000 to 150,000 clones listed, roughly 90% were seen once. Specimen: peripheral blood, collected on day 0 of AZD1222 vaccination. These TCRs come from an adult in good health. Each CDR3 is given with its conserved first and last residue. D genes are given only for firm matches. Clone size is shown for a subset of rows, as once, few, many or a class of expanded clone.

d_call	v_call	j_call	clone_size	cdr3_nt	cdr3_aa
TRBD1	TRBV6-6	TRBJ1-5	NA	TGTGCCAGCAAAACAGGGGCAGAAAATCAGCCCCAGCATTTT	CASKTGAENQPQHF
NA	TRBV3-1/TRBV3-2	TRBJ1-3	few	TGTGCCAGCAGCCGATCGAGACCCTCTGGAAACACCATATATTTT	CASSRSRPSGNTIYF
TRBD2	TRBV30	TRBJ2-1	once	TGTGCCTGGGCTGCGAGGGGCGGGAGCCACAATGAGCAGTTCTTC	CAWAARGGSHNEQFF
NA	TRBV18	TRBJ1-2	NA	TGTGCCAGCTCACCGGACAGTAACTATGGCTACACCTTC	CASSPDSNYGYTF
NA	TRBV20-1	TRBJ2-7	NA	TGCAGTGCTAGTCCTCGGGGGGGACAGGGTACGCTTTACGAGCAGTACTTC	CSASPRGGQGTLYEQYF
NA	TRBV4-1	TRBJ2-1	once	TGCGCCAGCAGCCAGACGGGCCTTAGTAAGCAGTTCTTC	CASSQTGLSKQFF
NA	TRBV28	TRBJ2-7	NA	TGTGCCAGCACCAGGGGCTTTGGGGACGAGCAGTACTTC	CASTRGFGDEQYF
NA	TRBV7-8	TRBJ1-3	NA	TGTGCCAGCAGCCCGAGGGTGGACACCATATATTTT	CASSPRVDTIYF
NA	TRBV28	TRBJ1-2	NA	TGTGCCAGCAGTTTCCAATCAGGTGGCTACACCTTC	CASSFQSGGYTF
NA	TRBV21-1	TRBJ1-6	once	TGTGCCAGCAGCCCCCGGCCCGGAGGTTACAGGGGAAAGAATTCACCCCTCCACTTT	CASSPRPGGYRGKNSPLHF
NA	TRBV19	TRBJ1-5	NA	TGTGCCAGTAGTATCAGGGTCGATCAGCCCCAGCATTTT	CASSIRVDQPQHF
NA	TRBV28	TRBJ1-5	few	TGTGCCGGAAGGGGGGCGAGCAATCAGCCCCAGCATTTT	CAGRGASNQPQHF
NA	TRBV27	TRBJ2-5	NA	TGTGCCAGCAGTTCACAAGAGACCCAGTACTTC	CASSSQETQYF
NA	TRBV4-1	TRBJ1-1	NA	TGCGCCAGCAGCCAGGGAAACCCTGAAGCTTTCTTT	CASSQGNPEAFF
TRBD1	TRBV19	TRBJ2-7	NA	TGTGCCAGTAGTACACAACCGGGACAGGGGGCTTACGAGCAGTACTTC	CASSTQPGQGAYEQYF
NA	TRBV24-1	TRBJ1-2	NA	TGTGCCACGGCGGCTAACTATGGCTACACCTTC	CATAANYGYTF
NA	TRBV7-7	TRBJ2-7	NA	TGTGCTAGCAGCTTAGACTCCTCAGGACAGAGGGAGCAGTACTTC	CASSLDSSGQREQYF
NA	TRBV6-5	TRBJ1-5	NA	TGTGCCAGCAGTAAGAGGGGAAGCAATCAGCCCCAGCATTTT	CASSKRGSNQPQHF
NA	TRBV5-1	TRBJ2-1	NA	TGCGCCAGCAGCTCCGACCCCCCCACTACCAATGAGCAGTTCTTC	CASSSDPPTTNEQFF
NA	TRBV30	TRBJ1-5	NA	TGTGCTCTGCAGACAGCTCCAAATCAGCCCCAGCATTTT	CALQTAPNQPQHF
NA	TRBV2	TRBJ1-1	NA	TGTGCCAGCAGTGTTGGACTGGGAGGAACTGAAGCTTTCTTT	CASSVGLGGTEAFF
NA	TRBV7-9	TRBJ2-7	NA	TGTGCCAGCAGCGTTAGGGGGTCATCTTCTGAGCAGTACTTC	CASSVRGSSSEQYF
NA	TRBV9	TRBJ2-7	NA	TGTGCCAGCAGCGTAGAGGTGGGAGTGAGGGAGCAGTACTTC	CASSVEVGVREQYF
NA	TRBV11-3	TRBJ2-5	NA	TGTGCCAGCAGCTCACCTGGGCCCCGCCGGGAAGAGACCCAGTACTTC	CASSSPGPRREETQYF
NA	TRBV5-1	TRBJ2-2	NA	TGCGCCAGCAAAGATGGGGACACCGGGGAGCTGTTTTTT	CASKDGDTGELFF
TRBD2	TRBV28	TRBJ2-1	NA	TGTGCCAGCAGTCCATCGGGACTAGCGGGAGGGCGGAATGAGCAGTTCTTC	CASSPSGLAGGRNEQFF
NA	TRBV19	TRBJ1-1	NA	TGTGCCAGTAGTATAGGTCTGGGTGAAGCTTTCTTT	CASSIGLGEAFF
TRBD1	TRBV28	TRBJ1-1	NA	TGTGCCAGCAGACCGGACAGGGCTTATGGATTGGACACTGAAGCTTTCTTT	CASRPDRAYGLDTEAFF
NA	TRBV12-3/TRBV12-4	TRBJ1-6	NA	TGTGCCAGCAGCACATATAATTCACCCCTCCACTTT	CASSTYNSPLHF
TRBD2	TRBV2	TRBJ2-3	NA	TGTGCCAGCAGTGAACTACTAGCGGGGGATAGCACAGATACGCAGTATTTT	CASSELLAGDSTDTQYF
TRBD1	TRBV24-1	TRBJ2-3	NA	TGTGCCACCGCCCGGACAGGGTGGGAAGATACGCAGTATTTT	CATARTGWEDTQYF
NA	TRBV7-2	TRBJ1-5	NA	TGTGCCAGCAGCTTCCAGGGAAATCAGCCCCAGCATTTT	CASSFQGNQPQHF
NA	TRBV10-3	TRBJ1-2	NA	TGTGCCATCAGTGGTGGGGCAGATGGCTACACCTTC	CAISGGADGYTF
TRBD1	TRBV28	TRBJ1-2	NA	TGTGCCAGCAGCGACAGGGGATATGGCTACACCTTC	CASSDRGYGYTF
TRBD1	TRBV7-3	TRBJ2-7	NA	TGTGCCAGCAGCTTAACTGGCGGACAGGGGATCTACGAGCAGTACTTC	CASSLTGGQGIYEQYF
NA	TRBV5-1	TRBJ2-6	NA	TGCGCCAGCAGCTTGGAACTTACGGGTTCTGGGGCCAACGTCCTGACTTTC	CASSLELTGSGANVLTF
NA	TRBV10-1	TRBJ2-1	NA	TGCGCCAGCAGTGACACGATCCTTGGAGAGCAGTTCTTC	CASSDTILGEQFF
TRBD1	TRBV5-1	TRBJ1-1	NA	TGCGCCAGCAGCCCTGGACAGGGCTATACTGAAGCTTTCTTT	CASSPGQGYTEAFF
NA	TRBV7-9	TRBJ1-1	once	TGTGCCAGCAGCTTCTTAGGACAGAACACTGAAGCTTTCTTT	CASSFLGQNTEAFF
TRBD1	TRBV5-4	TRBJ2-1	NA	TGTGCCAGCAGCCCCCAGGGGGATAAATCCAATGAGCAGTTCTTC	CASSPQGDKSNEQFF
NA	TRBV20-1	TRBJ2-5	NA	TGCAGTGCTAGTGTAGGAAGGGAGACCCAGTACTTC	CSASVGRETQYF
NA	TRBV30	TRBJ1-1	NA	TGTGCCTGGAGTGCCACAGTGAACACTGAAGCTTTCTTT	CAWSATVNTEAFF
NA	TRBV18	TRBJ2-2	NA	TGTGCCAGCTCACCACCGAGCTCCAGCACCGGGGAGCTGTTTTTT	CASSPPSSSTGELFF
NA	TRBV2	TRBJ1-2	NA	TGTGCCAGCAGTGTTGAATGGGGGCACGATGGCTACACCTTC	CASSVEWGHDGYTF
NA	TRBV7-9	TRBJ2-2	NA	TGTGCCAGCAGCATTGACAGTACCGGGGAGCTGTTTTTT	CASSIDSTGELFF
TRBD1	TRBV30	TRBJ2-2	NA	TGTGCCTGGAGTTGGTCGACAGGGACAAACACCGGGGAGCTGTTTTTT	CAWSWSTGTNTGELFF
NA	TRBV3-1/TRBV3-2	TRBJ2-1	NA	TGTGCCAGCAGCCTCCTATCCGGTGAGCAGTTCTTC	CASSLLSGEQFF
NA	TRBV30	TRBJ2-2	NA	TGTGCCTGGAGCGCCATTTACAGCGGGGAGCTGTTTTTT	CAWSAIYSGELFF
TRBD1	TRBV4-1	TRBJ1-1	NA	TGCGCCAGCAGCCCAATTGACAGGGGGAGGAACGTCGGCACTGAAGCTTTCTTT	CASSPIDRGRNVGTEAFF
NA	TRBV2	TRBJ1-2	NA	TGTGCCAGCTTCAGGACGCTCGGCTATGGCTACACCTTC	CASFRTLGYGYTF
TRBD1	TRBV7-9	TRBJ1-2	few	TGTGCCAGCAGCTTTCGACAGGGTGACTATGGCTACACCTTC	CASSFRQGDYGYTF
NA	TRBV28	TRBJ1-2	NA	TGTGCCAGCAGTCCCCGGGGCAGTCGTGTCTATGGCTACACCTTC	CASSPRGSRVYGYTF